These 5 T cell receptor beta chains originate from one sample sequenced in a study of blood T cell repertoires in COVID-19 (TCRdb year 2020). The library was prepared using the immunoSEQ multiplex PCR assay. TCRdb retrieved this table from immuneACCESS and kept in-frame rearrangements only. Not all clones are present; in checked studies, unresolved V genes account for under half, and no reason is known for the remainder. A total of around 93,000 clones appear in this sample, about 76% of them only once. Jointly, the top ten make up around a tenth of the sample. The sequenced material came from peripheral blood. All receptors derive from an elderly woman with acute or convalescent COVID-19.

The gene calls are TRBV19 and TRBJ2-2, with 15 bases identical to TRBD2. CDR3 length: 20 amino acids. Trimming removed 5 bases from V and 8 bases from J; junction bases left unmatched: 18. CDR1 and CDR2 from the germline V gene are LNHDA and SQIVND (reference sequence). CDR3 sequence reads: CASSGLGLAGGIRFAGELFF. CDR3 nucleotide sequence: TGTGCCAGTAGTGGCCTCGGACTAGCGGGAGGGATCCGGTTCGCTGGGGAGCTGTTTTTT. Complete variable domain (other parts from reference TRBV19 and TRBJ2-2): DGGITQSPKYLFRKEGQNVTLSCEQNLNHDAMYWYRQDPGQGLRLIYYSQIVNDFQKGDIAEGYSVSREKKESFPLTVTSAQKNPTAFYLCASSGLGLAGGIRFAGELFFGEGSRLTVL.

This rearrangement joins TRBV29-1 to TRBJ1-1; 11 bases agree with TRBD1. This CDR3 contains 15 residues. Germline CDR1 is SQVTM and CDR2 is ANQGSEA. V gave up 4 bases and J gave up 3 bases; unmatched junction bases: 7. The CDR3 here is CSVGSRDRGDTEAFF. CDR3 nucleotide sequence: TGCAGCGTTGGGTCTCGGGACAGGGGGGACACTGAAGCTTTCTTT. The full variable domain, in which reference TRBV29-1 and TRBJ1-1 provide the parts outside the CDR3, is SAVISQKPSRDICQRGTSLTIQCQVDSQVTMMFWYRQQPGQSLTLIATANQGSEATYESGFVIDKFPISRPNLTFSTLTVSNMSPEDSSIYLCSVGSRDRGDTEAFFGQGTRLTVV.

The rearrangement links TRBV11-2 to TRBJ1-6; TRBD1 aligns across 9 bases. After removal of 5 bases from V and 6 bases from J, the junction contained 2 bases not matched to a gene. Germline values: CDR1 SGHAT, CDR2 FQNNGV. The CDR3 length is 14 residues. CDR3 bases: TGTGCCAGCAGCCTGACAGGGGGTAATTCACCCCTCCACTTT. Encoded protein: CASSLTGGNSPLHF.

The chain employs TRBV7-2 and TRBJ2-5; D is unresolved. Germline V gene lookup returns CDR1 SGHTA and CDR2 FQGNSA. Trimming took 5 bases from V and 2 from J, leaving 9 bases between them. The CDR3 sequence is 13 residues long. The CDR3 coding sequence is TGTGCCAGCAGCGTAAGGCGGCAAGAGACCCAGTACTTC. Translated: CASSVRRQETQYF.

The chain links TRBV5-8 to TRBJ2-6; 8 positions agree with TRBD1. Per germline, CDR1 SGHTS and CDR2 YDEGEE. The CDR3 is 18 amino acids. V gave up 0 bases and J gave up 0 bases; unmatched junction bases: 5. CDR3 coding DNA: TGTGCCAGCAGCTTGGGGACAGGGTTCAGCTCTGGGGCCAACGTCCTGACTTTC. Translated: CASSLGTGFSSGANVLTF.